These 18 T cell receptor beta chains share one sample of origin, sequenced in a study of T-cell reconstitution after alpha-beta-depleted transplantation in children. Unique molecular identifiers were built into the TCRbeta library. TCRdb itself ran the PCR reads through MiXCR, one entry per CDR3 protein. Among around 410,000 distinct CDR3 sequences, roughly 10% were seen once, and the ten largest hold 4.5% to 6.5%. The input for sequencing was PBMCs from the stem cell graft donor, taken from the stem cell graft. The receptors shown here come from a human donor who donated a stem cell graft to a child with acute myeloid leukemia.

This clonotype has a count of ten or more. The chain carries TRBV5-1 and TRBJ2-1; 13 positions agree with TRBD2. This CDR3 contains 18 residues. Germline V gives CDR1 SGHRS, CDR2 YFSETQ. The V segment lost 5 bases and the J segment 10 bases; nucleotides outside the gene matches: 18. As DNA, the CDR3 is TGCGCCAGCAGTTACCAGGGGGCCGGGAGACTAGCGGGAGGCGAGCAGTTCTTC. It specifies CASSYQGAGRLAGGEQFF.

This chain links TRBV9 with TRBJ1-2, with D possibly matching TRBD1 (5 bases). Germline-derived CDR1 and CDR2 are SGDLS and YYNGEE. V was pared by 4 bases and J by 7 bases, with 14 bases between. The CDR3 extends over 13 amino acids. This CDR3 reads CASSPREGLGYTF. CDR3 nucleotide sequence: TGTGCCAGCAGCCCCAGAGAGGGACTTGGCTACACCTTC.

This rearrangement joins TRBV6-5 to TRBJ2-1, with TRBD2 matching 7 bases. This CDR3 contains 12 residues. Germline assignment: CDR1 MNHEY and CDR2 SVGAGI. V lost 0 bases, J lost 12 bases, and 2 bases stayed unmatched. CDR3 nucleotide sequence: TGTGCCAGCAGTTACTCCGGGACTATGCAGTTCTTC. It translates to CASSYSGTMQFF.

This clonotype showed up just a few times. V is TRBV19 and J is TRBJ2-1; 10 positions agree with TRBD2. V shed 5 bases, J shed 6 bases, and the junction held 7 bases outside the gene matches. CDR3 length: 15 amino acids. From germline, CDR1 is LNHDA and CDR2 SQIVND (reference sequence). CDR3 in DNA: TGTGCCAGTAGTCTCTCTAGCGGGGGCCGCAATGAGCAGTTCTTC. It codes for CASSLSSGGRNEQFF. The complete variable domain, with remaining parts taken from reference TRBV19 and TRBJ2-1, reads DGGITQSPKYLFRKEGQNVTLSCEQNLNHDAMYWYRQDPGQGLRLIYYSQIVNDFQKGDIAEGYSVSREKKESFPLTVTSAQKNPTAFYLCASSLSSGGRNEQFFGPGTRLTVL.

A few counts support this clonotype. J is TRBJ2-6 and V is TRBV29-1; D unclear. This CDR3 spans 14 amino acids. V was trimmed by 5 bases and J by 2 bases, leaving 10 bases between them. Germline CDR1 reads SQVTM; CDR2 reads ANQGSEA. CDR3 DNA: TGCAGCGTTTCGACAAGCACTGGGGCCAACGTCCTGACTTTC. Amino acids: CSVSTSTGANVLTF.

This clonotype was counted ten times or more. CDR3 sequence (DNA): TGCAGCGTTGAGAAGGGATGGAACACCGGGGAGCTGTTTTTT. As protein: CSVEKGWNTGELFF. The rearrangement links TRBV29-1 to TRBJ2-2, with no clear D. Per the germline V gene, CDR1 is SQVTM and CDR2 is ANQGSEA. This CDR3 region has 14 residues. V was cut by 3 bases and J by 1 base, with 9 bases left in between.

At least ten counts were recorded for this clonotype. V and J are TRBV20-1 and TRBJ2-3, with 8 bases matching TRBD1. Trimming took 1 base from V and 6 from J; bases not matched to a gene: 3. The CDR3 is 13 residues long. The V gene's germline CDR1 is DFQATT and CDR2 SNEGSKA (reference sequence). This CDR3 is CSARGQGADTQYF. CDR3 sequence (DNA): TGCAGTGCTAGAGGGCAGGGGGCGGATACGCAGTATTTT.

This clonotype appeared many times. The gene calls are TRBV10-2 and TRBJ2-5; D call uncertain. The germline V gene has CDR1 WSHSY and CDR2 SAAADI. Trimming cost V 2 bases and J 2 bases, with 6 bases left between them. The CDR3 extends over 13 amino acids. In DNA form, the CDR3 reads TGCGCCAGCAGTGAGGCTTTTCAAGAGACCCAGTACTTC. Translation: CASSEAFQETQYF.

Many counts were recorded for this clonotype. The J gene is TRBJ1-3, the V gene TRBV13, with D hard to call. Germline V gene sequence: CDR1 PRHDT, CDR2 FYEKMQ (reference sequence). Between the trimmed V and J ends, which lost 4 bases and 2 bases, there was a span of 9 bases. The CDR3 is 14 residues long. The DNA for the CDR3 is TGTGCCAGCAGCTGGAGAGGAGCTGGAAACACCATATATTTT. Amino acid sequence: CASSWRGAGNTIYF.

The chain has TRBV5-5 and TRBJ2-7; D could derive from TRBD1 or TRBD2 (5 bases each). V lost 7 bases and J lost 3, with 20 bases in between. Germline lookup yields CDR1 SGHKS and CDR2 YYEKEE (reference sequence). The CDR3 extends over 15 amino acids. This CDR3 is CASGPPGRGYYEQYF. The CDR3 DNA is TGTGCCAGCGGACCTCCGGGACGGGGCTACTACGAGCAGTACTTC.

This clonotype was detected many times. The V and J genes are TRBV5-1 and TRBJ2-2; no reliable D call. This CDR3 has 15 amino acids. The V and J ends lost 1 base and 7 bases respectively, with 14 bases between them. The V gene's germline CDR1 is SGHRS and CDR2 YFSETQ. The CDR3 region is CASSLNTDLGGELFF. CDR3 bases: TGCGCCAGCAGCTTGAATACCGATTTAGGCGGGGAGCTGTTTTTT. Based on the CDR3 plus reference TRBV5-1 and TRBJ2-2, the full variable domain is KAGVTQTPRYLIKTRGQQVTLSCSPISGHRSVSWYQQTPGQGLQFLFEYFSETQRNKGNFPGRFSGRQFSNSRSEMNVSTLELGDSALYLCASSLNTDLGGELFFGEGSRLTVL.

This clonotype was seen more than once but under ten times. The J gene is TRBJ1-5, the V gene TRBV20-1; 8 bases map to TRBD1. The CDR3 spans 15 residues. V shed 3 bases and J 4 bases; nucleotides not matched to a gene: 8. Germline V gene lookup returns CDR1 DFQATT and CDR2 SNEGSKA (reference sequence). The CDR3 DNA sequence: TGCAGTGCTAGTACCGGGACAGGACATAATCAGCCCCAGCATTTT. Its translation: CSASTGTGHNQPQHF.

The chain recombines TRBV5-1 with TRBJ2-1; a weak D match, TRBD1 (6 bases). Trimming removed 4 bases at V and 8 bases at J, with 28 bases between. Germline V gives CDR1 SGHRS, CDR2 YFSETQ. The CDR3 sequence is 18 residues long. This CDR3 is CASSPAFTGSTAGHEQFF. For the CDR3, the DNA is TGCGCCAGCAGCCCGGCCTTCACAGGGAGTACAGCCGGCCATGAGCAGTTCTTC.

This clonotype showed up many times. V gene TRBV6-2 or TRBV6-3 combines with J gene TRBJ2-1, with 7 positions matching TRBD1. V lost 6 bases, J lost 4 bases, and 3 bases stayed unmatched. This CDR3 contains 13 residues. The germline V gene encodes CDR1 MNHEY and CDR2 SVGEGT. CDR3 amino acids: CASRVQGYNEQFF. The CDR3 DNA sequence: TGTGCCAGCAGGGTACAGGGGTACAATGAGCAGTTCTTC.

This clonotype was counted only a few times. This chain connects TRBV5-6 to TRBJ1-2; 8 bases map to TRBD1. Germline CDR1 is SGHDT and CDR2 is YYEEEE. The J segment lost 2 bases and the V segment lost 5 bases, leaving 14 bases of the junction unmatched. This CDR3 region has 17 residues. The CDR3 protein is CASRPDRGPFGNYGYTF. DNA for the CDR3: TGTGCCAGCAGACCTGACAGGGGCCCTTTCGGCAACTATGGCTACACCTTC.

The V call is TRBV6-2 or TRBV6-3, the J call TRBJ2-2; perhaps TRBD1 as D (5 bases). The CDR3 totals 15 residues. Germline CDR1 and CDR2: MNHEY and SVGEGT. Trimming stripped 2 bases from V and 1 base from J, with 8 bases between. The CDR3 protein is CASSYGAGNTGELFF. CDR3 nucleotide sequence: TGTGCCAGCAGTTACGGGGCAGGGAACACCGGGGAGCTGTTTTTT.

This clonotype appeared a few times. The CDR3: CATSRDDTWQHYIEGYEQYF. CDR3 sequence (DNA): TGTGCCACCAGCAGAGATGACACGTGGCAACACTACATCGAGGGCTACGAGCAGTACTTC. The gene calls are TRBV15 and TRBJ2-7; D possibly corresponds to TRBD2 (5 bases). The length of the CDR3 is 20 residues. The V gene's germline CDR1 is LNHNV and CDR2 YYDKDF (reference sequence). Trimming took 0 bases from V and 3 from J, leaving 27 bases between them.

This chain links TRBV13 with TRBJ2-7; no firm D call. V was shortened by 2 bases and J by 4 bases, with 6 bases between the two germline ends. Germline loops: CDR1 PRHDT, CDR2 FYEKMQ (reference sequence). The CDR3 consists of 12 residues. DNA for the CDR3: TGTGCCAGCAGCTTAAATCCTTACGAGCAGTACGTC. Protein: CASSLNPYEQYV.